This TCR beta chain derives from a study of early T cells in non-severe SARS-CoV-2 infection. Study background: Chains stayed unpaired after sequencing of bulk RNA from unsorted whole blood.

Findings and limits, study-wide: VDJdb-based matching was biased toward anti-spike CD8 responses and missed private and CD4 specificities.

This clonotype was observed many times. The antigen is undetermined. V was pared by 2 bases and J by 4 bases, with 16 bases between. The length of the CDR3 is 15 residues. Germline assignment: CDR1 SQVTM and CDR2 ANQGSEA. Molecules of cDNA were individually given unique molecular identifiers that were attached to them. Each CDR3 protein is one row after TCRdb ran MiXCR on the 5' RACE reads. The sample has approximately 19,000 distinct CDR3 sequences, roughly 6.1% seen once. V and J are TRBV29-1 and TRBJ2-3; D gene ambiguous. The clonotype was recovered from an adult who was a healthcare worker with PCR-confirmed SARS-CoV-2 infection or an uninfected control (not recorded which). What was sequenced was whole blood. DNA of the CDR3: TGCAGCGTTGAAAATTTGGCGGAGACGGCAGATACGCAGTATTTT. The encoded protein is CSVENLAETADTQYF.